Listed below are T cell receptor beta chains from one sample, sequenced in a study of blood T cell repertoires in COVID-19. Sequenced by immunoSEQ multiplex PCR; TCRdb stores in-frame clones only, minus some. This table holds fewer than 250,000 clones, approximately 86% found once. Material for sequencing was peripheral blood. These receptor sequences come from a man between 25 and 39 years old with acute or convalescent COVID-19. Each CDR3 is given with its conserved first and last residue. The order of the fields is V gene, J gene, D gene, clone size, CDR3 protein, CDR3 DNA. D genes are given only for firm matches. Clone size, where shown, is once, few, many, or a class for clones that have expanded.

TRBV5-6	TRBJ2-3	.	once	CASSLALGGATQYF	TGTGCCAGCAGCTTGGCGCTAGGGGGGGCTACGCAGTATTTT
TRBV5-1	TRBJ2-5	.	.	CASSSLGSETQYF	TGCGCCAGCAGCTCACTAGGGAGTGAGACCCAGTACTTC
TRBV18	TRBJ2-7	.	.	CASSPVLGRVDEQYF	TGTGCCAGCTCACCGGTCCTCGGCAGGGTAGACGAGCAGTACTTC
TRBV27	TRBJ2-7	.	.	CASSLSSGNAYEQYF	TGTGCCAGCAGTTTATCCAGCGGAAATGCCTACGAGCAGTACTTC
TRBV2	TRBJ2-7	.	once	CASSDRGVGYEQYF	TGTGCCAGCAGTGATCGGGGAGTGGGCTACGAGCAGTACTTC
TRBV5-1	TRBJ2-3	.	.	CASSFQGNTQYF	TGCGCCAGCAGCTTTCAGGGAAATACGCAGTATTTT
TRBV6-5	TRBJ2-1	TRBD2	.	CASSPTSNYDYEQFF	TGTGCCAGCAGTCCGACTAGCAATTACGACTATGAGCAGTTCTTC
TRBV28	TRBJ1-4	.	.	CASSSGGPTNEKLFF	TGTGCCAGCAGTTCGGGGGGACCAACTAATGAAAAACTGTTTTTT
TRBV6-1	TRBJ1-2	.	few	CASSEVFGAGGYTF	TGTGCCAGCAGTGAAGTATTTGGGGCAGGGGGCTACACCTTC
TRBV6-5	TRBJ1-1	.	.	CASSSDYEAFF	TGTGCCAGCAGCAGCGATTATGAAGCTTTCTTT
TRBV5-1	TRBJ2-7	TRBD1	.	CASSSRTGSSYEQYF	TGCGCCAGCAGCTCCAGGACAGGATCTTCCTACGAGCAGTACTTC
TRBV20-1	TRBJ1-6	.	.	CSASRGAKESPLHF	TGCAGTGCTAGTCGGGGGGCGAAAGAATCACCCCTCCACTTT
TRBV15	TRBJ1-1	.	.	CATTKWEGQNTEAFF	TGTGCCACCACCAAGTGGGAGGGACAGAACACTGAAGCTTTCTTT
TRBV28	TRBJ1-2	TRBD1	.	CASRRPGQDFYGYTF	TGTGCCAGCAGGCGACCGGGACAGGATTTCTATGGCTACACCTTC
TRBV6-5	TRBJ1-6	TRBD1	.	CASSYDRVSANSPLHF	TGTGCCAGCAGTTATGACAGGGTATCTGCTAATTCACCCCTCCACTTT
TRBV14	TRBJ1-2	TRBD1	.	CASSQSGTGLYGYTF	TGTGCCAGCAGCCAATCCGGGACAGGCCTCTATGGCTACACCTTC
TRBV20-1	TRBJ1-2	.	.	CSASLVGEGYGYTF	TGCAGTGCTAGTTTAGTCGGGGAGGGCTATGGCTACACCTTC
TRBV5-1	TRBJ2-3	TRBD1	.	CASSLEGRDREADTQYF	TGCGCCAGCAGCTTGGAGGGTAGGGACAGGGAGGCAGATACGCAGTATTTT
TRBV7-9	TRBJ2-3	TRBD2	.	CASSLSRGGSDTQYF	TGTGCCAGCAGCTTATCGCGGGGGGGATCAGATACGCAGTATTTT
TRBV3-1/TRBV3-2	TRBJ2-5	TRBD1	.	CASRGQWKQETQYF	TGTGCCAGCCGGGGACAGTGGAAGCAAGAGACCCAGTACTTC
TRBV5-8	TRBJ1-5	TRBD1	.	CASSLRRGGSRNQPQHF	TGTGCCAGCAGCTTGCGGAGAGGGGGCTCTCGCAATCAGCCCCAGCATTTT
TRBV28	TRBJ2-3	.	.	CASTAAGSLSTDTQYF	TGTGCCAGCACTGCAGCAGGGTCTCTTAGCACAGATACGCAGTATTTT
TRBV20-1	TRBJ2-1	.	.	CSASGRFSYNEQFF	TGCAGTGCTAGTGGTCGGTTCTCCTACAATGAGCAGTTCTTC
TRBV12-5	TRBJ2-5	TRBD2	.	CASAEFGGGATQYF	TGTGCTAGTGCCGAATTCGGGGGGGGAGCGACCCAGTACTTC
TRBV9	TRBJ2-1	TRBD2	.	CASSVVRGLAGLGDEQFF	TGTGCCAGCAGCGTAGTTCGGGGACTAGCGGGGCTAGGCGATGAGCAGTTCTTC
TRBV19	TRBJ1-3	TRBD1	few	CASSISAWDSSGNTIYF	TGTGCCAGTAGTATTTCCGCTTGGGACAGCTCTGGAAACACCATATATTTT
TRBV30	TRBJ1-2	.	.	CAWSVQTWGGGYTF	TGTGCCTGGAGTGTACAGACATGGGGAGGTGGCTACACCTTC
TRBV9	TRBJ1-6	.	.	CASSVDRSNSPLHF	TGTGCCAGCAGCGTAGACAGGAGTAATTCACCCCTCCACTTT
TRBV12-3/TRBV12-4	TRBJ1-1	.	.	CASSQIMNTEAFF	TGTGCCAGCAGCCAAATCATGAACACTGAAGCTTTCTTT
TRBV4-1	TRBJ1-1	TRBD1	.	CASSQKDRATNTEAFF	TGCGCCAGCAGCCAGAAGGACAGGGCCACAAACACTGAAGCTTTCTTT
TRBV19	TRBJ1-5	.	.	CASHTGRAANQPQHF	TGTGCCAGTCACACCGGCAGGGCGGCCAATCAGCCCCAGCATTTT
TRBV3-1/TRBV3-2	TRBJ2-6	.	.	CASSQVGGPTGANVLTF	TGTGCCAGCAGCCAAGTCGGAGGCCCCACTGGGGCCAACGTCCTGACTTTC
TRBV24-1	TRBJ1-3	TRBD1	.	CATGTAGNTIYF	TGTGCCACCGGGACAGCTGGAAACACCATATATTTT
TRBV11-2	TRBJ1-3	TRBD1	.	CASSRGQGARGNTIYF	TGTGCCAGCAGCCGGGGACAGGGGGCGCGAGGAAACACCATATATTTT
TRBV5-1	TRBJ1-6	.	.	CASSLGDTFYNSPLHF	TGCGCCAGCAGCTTGGGGGACACCTTCTATAATTCACCCCTCCACTTT
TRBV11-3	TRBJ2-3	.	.	CASSPHRGTDTQYF	TGTGCCAGCAGCCCCCACAGGGGCACAGATACGCAGTATTTT
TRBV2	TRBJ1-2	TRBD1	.	CASSEAQGAVYGYTF	TGTGCCAGCAGTGAAGCGCAGGGGGCCGTCTATGGCTACACCTTC
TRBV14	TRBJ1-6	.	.	CASSQRLRGARGSPLHF	TGTGCCAGCAGCCAACGGTTAAGGGGCGCCCGCGGATCACCCCTCCACTTT
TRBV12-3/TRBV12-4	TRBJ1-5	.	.	CASSLNRNQPQHF	TGTGCCAGCAGTTTAAACAGGAATCAGCCCCAGCATTTT
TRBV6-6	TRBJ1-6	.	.	CASSPPSQGNSPLHF	TGTGCCAGCAGTCCCCCGTCGCAGGGTAATTCACCCCTCCACTTT
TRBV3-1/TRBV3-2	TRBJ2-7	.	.	CASGQRSSYEQYF	TGTGCCAGCGGCCAAAGGAGCTCCTACGAGCAGTACTTC
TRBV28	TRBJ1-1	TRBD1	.	CASTPVTGAVGMNTEAFF	TGTGCCAGCACCCCGGTTACAGGGGCGGTAGGTATGAACACTGAAGCTTTCTTT
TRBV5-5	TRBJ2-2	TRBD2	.	CASSFTGGTNTGELFF	TGTGCCAGCAGCTTCACGGGAGGTACGAACACCGGGGAGCTGTTTTTT
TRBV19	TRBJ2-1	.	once	CASSKSRSSYNEQFF	TGTGCCAGTAGTAAATCACGGAGCTCCTACAATGAGCAGTTCTTC
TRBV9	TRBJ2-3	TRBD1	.	CASSAIHRTGATDTQYF	TGTGCCAGCAGCGCAATCCACCGGACAGGGGCCACAGATACGCAGTATTTT
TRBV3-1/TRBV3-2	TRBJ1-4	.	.	CASSQENWGDEKLFF	TGTGCCAGCAGCCAAGAAAATTGGGGGGATGAAAAACTGTTTTTT
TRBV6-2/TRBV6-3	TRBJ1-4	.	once	CASSYGRGLVEKLFF	TGTGCCAGCAGTTACGGGCGGGGGCTGGTTGAAAAACTGTTTTTT
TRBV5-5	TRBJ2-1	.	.	CASSFSGLYNEQFF	TGTGCCAGCAGCTTCAGTGGACTTTACAATGAGCAGTTCTTC
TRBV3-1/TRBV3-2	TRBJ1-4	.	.	CASRRGQVNEKLFF	TGTGCCAGTAGGCGGGGGCAGGTCAACGAAAAACTGTTTTTT
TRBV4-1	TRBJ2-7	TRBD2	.	CASSQDLGTRISKQYF	TGCGCCAGCAGCCAAGATCTCGGGACTAGAATTAGTAAGCAGTACTTC
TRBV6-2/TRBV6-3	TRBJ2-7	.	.	CASSNGWDEQYF	TGTGCCAGCAGTAACGGGTGGGACGAGCAGTACTTC
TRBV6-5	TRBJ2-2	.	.	CASSYSGQPGELFF	TGTGCCAGCAGTTACTCCGGACAGCCCGGGGAGCTGTTTTTT
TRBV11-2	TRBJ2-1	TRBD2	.	CASSLGASGGAYNEQFF	TGTGCCAGCAGCTTAGGTGCTAGCGGGGGTGCCTACAATGAGCAGTTCTTC
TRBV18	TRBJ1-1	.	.	CASSRSEGTEAFF	TGTGCCAGCTCCCGGTCCGAGGGCACTGAAGCTTTCTTT
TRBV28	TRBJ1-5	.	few	CASSSSQGDNKPQHF	TGTGCCAGCAGTTCATCACAAGGGGATAATAAGCCCCAGCATTTT
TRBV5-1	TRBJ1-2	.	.	CASSLGQLGDYGYTF	TGCGCCAGCAGCTTAGGACAGCTAGGGGACTATGGCTACACCTTC
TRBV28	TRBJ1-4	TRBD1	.	CASSRGTGGYNEKLFF	TGTGCCAGCAGTCGAGGAACAGGGGGCTACAATGAAAAACTGTTTTTT